A single sample is the source of the 5 T cell receptor beta chains below, sequenced in a study of blood T cells in healthy people across ages. Combining a sample-barcoded 5' primer with a J-beta primer mix, a second PCR ran for 7 to 11 cycles. MiXCR was run by TCRdb on the 5' RACE reads, yielding one entry per CDR3 protein. The sample includes 700,000 to 850,000 distinct CDR3 sequences, roughly 35% of them seen just once. Material for sequencing was blood. These receptors were obtained from a man aged 18 to 29 in good health.

This clonotype has ten or more counts. The chain couples TRBV9 to TRBJ2-1; 12 bases are a match to TRBD1. Germline CDR1 SGDLS, CDR2 YYNGEE. V dropped 5 bases and J dropped 8; count of bases not matched to a gene: 5. The CDR3 extends over 14 amino acids. The DNA of the CDR3 is TGTGCCAGCAGAGGGACAGGGGGCTTAGATGAGCAGTTCTTC. Amino acids: CASRGTGGLDEQFF.

The chain carries TRBV7-8 and TRBJ1-4; a weak D match, TRBD1 (6 bases). Germline assignment: CDR1 SGHVS and CDR2 FQNEAQ. V was cut by 2 bases and J by 0 bases, with 10 bases left in between. The CDR3 sequence is 16 residues long. This chain's CDR3 is CASSLYSGATNEKLFF. The CDR3 DNA reads TGTGCCAGCAGCTTATACTCAGGGGCAACTAATGAAAAACTGTTTTTT.

The V and J genes are TRBV5-1 and TRBJ2-7, with a tentative D call TRBD2 (6 bases). TRBJ2-5 explains the end of the DNA better; the J call may be wrong. CDR1 and CDR2 from the germline V gene are SGHRS and YFSETQ. This CDR3 has 13 amino acids. The DNA of the CDR3 is TGCGCCAGCAGCTTGGGGGGGGAAATGACCCAGTACTTC. Translating it yields CASSLGGEMTQYF.

V usage is TRBV9 and J usage is TRBJ1-1; TRBD1 matches 7 bases. The CDR3 extends over 14 amino acids. Looked up from germline, CDR1 is SGDLS and CDR2 is YYNGEE. The V and J ends lost 0 bases and 7 bases, in that order; junction bases with no gene match: 6. The CDR3 DNA reads TGTGCCAGCAGCGTAGGGGGGGACAGCAGTGAAGCTTTCTTT. This encodes CASSVGGDSSEAFF.

The CDR3 sequence is CASQHPGPSPLHF. The DNA of the CDR3 is TGTGCCAGCCAACACCCGGGACCTTCACCCCTCCACTTT. The genes are TRBV28 and TRBJ1-6; tentative D call: TRBD1 (5 bases). Germline CDR1 reads MDHEN; CDR2 reads SYDVKM. The length of the CDR3 is 13 residues. The germline V and J ends were trimmed by 8 bases and 9 bases, with 14 bases remaining between them.